Listed here are 26 T cell receptor beta chains from one sample, sequenced in a study of T-cell reconstitution after alpha-beta-depleted transplantation in children. Unique molecular identifiers were used in preparing the TCRbeta library. TCRdb ran MiXCR on the PCR reads and lists one entry per CDR3 protein. The profile shows about 110,000 distinct CDR3 sequences, over 9% of them singletons. Material: PBMCs from the stem cell graft donor, obtained from the stem cell graft. All receptors derive from a human donor who donated a stem cell graft to a child with acute lymphoblastic leukemia.

This clonotype showed up many times. The DNA of the CDR3 is TGTGCCAGCAGCGAAAGCCGGGCCTGGGGATTCCACGAGCAGTACTTC. Protein product: CASSESRAWGFHEQYF. The chain links TRBV11-2 to TRBJ2-7; the D is unclear. Per the germline V gene, CDR1 is SGHAT and CDR2 is FQNNGV. The CDR3 runs to 16 residues. V was shortened by 5 bases and J by 5 bases, with 22 bases between the two germline ends.

This clonotype showed up many times. This chain uses TRBV13 with TRBJ2-3, with 10 bases lining up with TRBD2. With 4 bases clipped from V and 4 bases from J, the junction kept 5 bases outside the gene matches. Germline CDR1 is PRHDT and CDR2 is FYEKMQ (reference sequence). This CDR3 spans 15 amino acids. CDR3: CASSYLLAGADTQYF. The CDR3 DNA follows: TGTGCCAGCAGCTACCTTCTAGCGGGAGCAGATACGCAGTATTTT.

This clonotype came up many times. This chain links TRBV6-2 or TRBV6-3 with TRBJ2-1; tentatively, D is TRBD2 (6 bases). There are 16 residues in the CDR3. Trimming stripped 0 bases from V and 3 bases from J, with 12 bases between. Germline CDR1 is MNHEY and CDR2 is SVGEGT. The CDR3 protein is CASSYSGLAHYNEQFF. For the CDR3, the DNA is TGTGCCAGCAGTTACTCAGGGCTAGCGCACTACAATGAGCAGTTCTTC.

The chain recombines TRBV7-2 with TRBJ2-7; D not certain. The CDR3 is made up of 13 amino acids. In germline, CDR1 is SGHTA, CDR2 FQGNSA. V was cut by 1 base and J by 4 bases, with 8 bases left in between. CDR3 coding DNA: TGTGCCAGCAGCTTAGATATCCCTTACGAGCAGTACTTC. It encodes CASSLDIPYEQYF.

This clonotype was recorded many times. The V and J genes are TRBV6-1 and TRBJ1-6; 7 positions agree with TRBD1. CDR1 and CDR2 (germline): MNHNS, SASEGT. J gave up 7 bases and V 4 bases, and 10 bases lay outside the gene matches. CDR3 size: 16 residues. The DNA of the CDR3 is TGTGCCAGCAGTGCACAGGGGAGGGGGAGGAATTCACCCCTCCACTTT. This encodes CASSAQGRGRNSPLHF.

The chain employs TRBV4-2 and TRBJ1-2, with 7 bases lining up with TRBD1. Trimming removed 4 bases from V and 8 bases from J; junction bases left unmatched: 13. CDR1 is LGHNA and CDR2 is YNFKEQ in the germline V gene. The CDR3 has 15 residues. This chain's CDR3 is CASSLQPRQGGGYTF. DNA for the CDR3: TGTGCCAGCAGCCTCCAACCCCGACAGGGTGGCGGCTACACCTTC.

This clonotype appeared many times. The rearrangement joins TRBV7-2 to TRBJ2-7, with D tentatively TRBD2 (5 bases). The CDR3 runs 12 residues. Deletions cut 4 bases from V and 10 bases from J, with 14 bases between. Per the germline V gene, CDR1 is SGHTA and CDR2 is FQGNSA. The CDR3 protein is CASSSGLDYQYF. DNA of the CDR3: TGTGCCAGCAGCTCCGGCCTCGACTACCAGTACTTC.

At least ten counts were recorded for this clonotype. The chain recombines TRBV7-9 with TRBJ2-3; D gene ambiguous. Between the trimmed V and J ends, which lost 5 bases and 1 base, there was a span of 10 bases. Germline V CDR1 and CDR2: SEHNR, FQNEAQ (reference sequence). This CDR3 is 14 amino acids long. The CDR3 DNA sequence: TGTGCCAGCAGCCCATTTAAAGGCACAGATACGCAGTATTTT. Its translation: CASSPFKGTDTQYF.

This clonotype has ten or more counts. The chain uses TRBV9 and TRBJ2-4; 8 bases are a match to TRBD1. Unmatched junction bases numbered 5, after V lost 0 bases and J lost 6 bases. This CDR3 is 15 amino acids long. Germline values: CDR1 SGDLS, CDR2 YYNGEE. CDR3 region: CASSVAHGQGNIQYF. CDR3 nucleotide sequence: TGTGCCAGCAGCGTAGCCCATGGACAGGGAAACATTCAGTACTTC.

Many counts were recorded for this clonotype. This chain uses TRBV5-1 with TRBJ2-3; no definite D call. V was pared by 0 bases and J by 2 bases, with 4 bases between. CDR1 SGHRS and CDR2 YFSETQ come from the germline V gene. This CDR3 comprises 13 residues. Written as DNA, the CDR3 is TGCGCCAGCAGCTTGGGCCACACAGATACGCAGTATTTT. Its translation: CASSLGHTDTQYF.

Remarks on this clonotype: This may be a read error: a much more frequent sequence differs by one nucleotide. The CDR3 coding sequence is TGTGCCAGCTCACCTTACGGGGCCAACGGCCTGACTTTC. Protein sequence: CASSPYGANGLTF. This rearrangement joins TRBV18 to TRBJ2-6; D may correspond to TRBD1 or TRBD2 (5 bases each). The CDR3 covers 13 residues. Germline-derived CDR1 and CDR2 are KGHSH and LQKENI.

This clonotype has a count of ten or more. The chain recombines TRBV29-1 with TRBJ2-7, with 8 positions matching TRBD1. J was trimmed by 2 bases and V by 6 bases; bases with no gene match: 3. Germline CDR1 reads SQVTM; CDR2 reads ANQGSEA. CDR3 length: 12 amino acids. The CDR3 DNA sequence: TGCAGCGTGAGGGACAGGCCCTACGAGCAGTACTTC. Its protein product is CSVRDRPYEQYF.

There are many counts of this clonotype. The chain links TRBV20-1 to TRBJ2-2; perhaps TRBD1 as D (5 bases). The CDR3 spans 13 residues. CDR1 DFQATT and CDR2 SNEGSKA come from the germline V gene (reference sequence). Trimming left V 4 bases short and J 0 bases short, with 6 bases between. CDR3 amino acids: CSATQANTGELFF. In nucleotides, the CDR3 is TGCAGTGCTACACAGGCGAACACCGGGGAGCTGTTTTTT.

This clonotype appeared many times. This sequence joins TRBV7-2 and TRBJ1-1; D is possibly TRBD1 (6 bases). The V end was cut by 6 bases, the J end by 0 bases, with 17 bases between. This CDR3 has 16 amino acids. CDR1 and CDR2 (germline): SGHTA, FQGNSA. CDR3 loop: CASSPRQVGLNTEAFF. CDR3 DNA: TGTGCCAGCAGTCCCCGACAGGTGGGATTGAACACTGAAGCTTTCTTT.

This clonotype was seen ten or more times. The chain is built from TRBV10-3 and TRBJ1-1; 7 bases are a match to TRBD1. This CDR3 is 15 amino acids long. The germline CDR1 and CDR2 sequences are ENHRY and SYGVKD. J was trimmed by 6 bases and V by 0 bases; bases with no gene match: 7. The chain's CDR3 is CAISESTGFGAEAFF. The CDR3 DNA reads TGTGCCATCAGTGAGTCGACAGGGTTCGGGGCTGAAGCTTTCTTT.

This clonotype was observed many times. The V call is TRBV6-2 or TRBV6-3, the J call TRBJ2-1; D possibly matches TRBD1 or TRBD2 (5 bases each). Trimming stripped 2 bases from V and 1 base from J, with 15 bases between. The V gene's germline CDR1 is MNHEY and CDR2 SVGEGT. This CDR3 contains 17 residues. CDR3 protein: CASSYNPGRRSYNEQFF. The CDR3 DNA is TGTGCCAGCAGTTACAATCCGGGACGCCGATCCTACAATGAGCAGTTCTTC.

This clonotype occurred a few times. The chain couples TRBV9 to TRBJ1-2; 7 nucleotides align to TRBD1. The CDR3 has 14 amino acids. Germline CDR1 and CDR2: SGDLS and YYNGEE. V shed 4 bases and J 6 bases; nucleotides not matched to a gene: 9. The CDR3 spells CASSKGQRDHGYTF. The CDR3 DNA follows: TGTGCCAGCAGCAAGGGACAGAGAGACCATGGCTACACCTTC.

About this clonotype: Compared with germline, one end of the junction differs, possibly owing to a read error. The chain couples TRBV10-3 to TRBJ2-7, with 8 bases aligning to TRBD2. The V gene's germline CDR1 is ENHRY and CDR2 SYGVKD. The CDR3 sequence is 16 residues long. Here the CDR3 DNA reads TGTGCCAGCAGTGAGTCGATAGCGGGGATCTCCTACGAGCAGTACTTC. It yields the protein CASSESIAGISYEQYF.

The V gene is TRBV4-1, the J gene TRBJ2-1; 12 bases fit TRBD1. This CDR3 has 16 residues. V trimming: 4 bases; J trimming: 11 bases; junction bases outside the gene matches: 12. Germline V gene data show CDR1 as MGHRA and CDR2 as YSYEKL. This chain's CDR3 is CASSRPLRDRGHKQFF. In DNA form, the CDR3 reads TGCGCCAGCAGCCGGCCCCTCCGGGACAGGGGGCACAAGCAGTTCTTC.

Many counts were recorded for this clonotype. The V and J genes are TRBV18 and TRBJ2-3; D uncertain. The V gene's germline CDR1 is KGHSH and CDR2 LQKENI. This CDR3 comprises 12 residues. Trimming left V 6 bases short and J 5 bases short, with 9 bases between. This CDR3 reads CASSPSGDTQYF. CDR3 DNA: TGTGCCAGCTCTCCATCTGGAGATACGCAGTATTTT.

This clonotype was seen ten or more times. The chain joins TRBV3-1 to TRBJ2-7, with 10 bases fitting TRBD2. CDR1 and CDR2 from the germline V gene are LGHDT and YNNKEL (reference sequence). The CDR3 is 15 amino acids. Trimming at V came to 1 base and at J to 5 bases, leaving 5 bases not matched to a gene. CDR3 DNA sequence: TGTGCCAGCAGCCAAGTCAGCGGGAGGGCCAACGAGCAGTACTTC. It is translated as CASSQVSGRANEQYF.

This clonotype was counted ten times or more. This rearrangement joins TRBV12-3 or TRBV12-4 to TRBJ2-3; the match to TRBD2 covers 9 bases. The CDR3 is 16 amino acids. The V gene end was trimmed by 3 bases and the J gene end by 0 bases; junction bases not matched to a gene: 4. The CDR3 spells CASSFYLAGSTDTQYF. CDR3 in DNA: TGTGCCAGCAGTTTCTATCTAGCGGGGAGCACAGATACGCAGTATTTT.

This clonotype has a count of ten or more. This rearrangement joins TRBV28 to TRBJ2-1, with D uncertain. V lost 8 bases and J lost 5, with 19 bases in between. Germline lookup yields CDR1 MDHEN and CDR2 SYDVKM. The CDR3 runs 15 residues. The CDR3 DNA reads as TGTGCCAGCCAAACTTACTCAAGAGACCACAATGAGCAGTTCTTC. Amino acid sequence: CASQTYSRDHNEQFF.

This clonotype was picked up many times. This chain joins TRBV12-3 or TRBV12-4 and TRBJ2-3, with 10 bases fitting TRBD2. The CDR3 covers 18 residues. Trimming cost V 1 base and J 4 bases; bases outside gene matches: 11. The CDR3 here is CASSLELVSGRFADTQYF. The CDR3 region has the DNA TGTGCCAGCAGTTTAGAGTTAGTTAGCGGGAGGTTCGCAGATACGCAGTATTTT.

The sample holds many counts of this clonotype. The chain is built from TRBV12-3 or TRBV12-4 and TRBJ1-5, with 10 bases identical to TRBD1. Unmatched junction bases numbered 7, after V lost 5 bases and J lost 6 bases. CDR3 length: 15 amino acids. CDR3 protein: CASSRDRGTGQPQHF. CDR3 nucleotide sequence: TGTGCCAGCAGTCGGGACAGGGGTACCGGTCAGCCCCAGCATTTT.

This clonotype came up many times. The V gene is TRBV9, the J gene TRBJ2-1, with 10 bases that match TRBD2. Germline trimming cut 3 bases from V and 10 bases from J; bases unmatched to any gene: 13. This CDR3 contains 16 residues. The germline CDR1 and CDR2 sequences are SGDLS and YYNGEE. CDR3 in DNA: TGTGCCAGCAGCGGGCAAACGGGACTAGCGCGTGGCGAGCAGTTCTTC. Translating it yields CASSGQTGLARGEQFF.